One and the same sample provided the 26 T cell receptor beta chains below, sequenced in a study of blood T cell repertoires in COVID-19. The data were produced by immunoSEQ multiplex PCR, yet TCRdb's version contains in-frame clones alone and is incomplete. The sample shows about 190,000 clones, about 88% of them seen only once. Sequenced material: peripheral blood. The origin of the receptors is a man between 18 and 29 years old with active or convalescent COVID-19.

This chain uses TRBV5-1 with TRBJ1-5; 8 bases are shared with TRBD1. This CDR3 region has 15 residues. Germline V gives CDR1 SGHRS, CDR2 YFSETQ. With 1 base clipped from V and 3 bases from J, the junction kept 3 bases outside the gene matches. As DNA, the CDR3 is TGCGCCAGCAGCTTGCAGGGGGCGTTCAATCAGCCCCAGCATTTT. Translated, it gives CASSLQGAFNQPQHF.

The rearrangement uses TRBV7-8 and TRBJ2-3; 7 bases map to TRBD2. CDR1 is SGHVS, CDR2 FQNEAQ, per germline. After removal of 4 bases from V and 0 bases from J, the junction contained 4 bases not matched to a gene. The CDR3 sequence is 15 residues long. CDR3 coding DNA: TGTGCCAGCAGCTCTCTAGCGGCTAGCACAGATACGCAGTATTTT. This sequence encodes CASSSLAASTDTQYF.

The chain couples TRBV7-3 to TRBJ1-1; 9 bases are shared with TRBD1. Looked up from germline, CDR1 is SGHTA and CDR2 is FQGTGA. Trimming at V came to 5 bases and at J to 4 bases, leaving 11 bases not matched to a gene. The CDR3 has 16 residues. The CDR3 region is CASSPTRTGAGTEAFF. In nucleotides, the CDR3 is TGTGCCAGCAGCCCCACCCGGACAGGGGCGGGCACTGAAGCTTTCTTT.

The chain combines TRBV3-1 (or the pseudogene TRBV3-2) with TRBJ2-5; D might be TRBD2 (6 bases). Trimming removed 5 bases from V and 4 bases from J, with 17 bases in between. Germline V lookup: CDR1 LGHDT, CDR2 YNNKEL (reference sequence). The CDR3 is made up of 15 amino acids. Written as DNA, the CDR3 is TGTGCCAGCAGCGCCCCTCCTAGCGTTCGAGAGACCCAGTACTTC. This codes for CASSAPPSVRETQYF.

The J gene is TRBJ2-3, the V gene TRBV2; 9 bases match TRBD2. Trimming took 4 bases from V and 5 from J; bases not matched to a gene: 1. Per germline, CDR1 SNHLY and CDR2 FYNNEI. The length of the CDR3 is 13 residues. This CDR3 reads CASSVLAGDTQYF. DNA of the CDR3: TGTGCCAGCAGTGTACTAGCGGGAGATACGCAGTATTTT.

V usage is TRBV6-2 or TRBV6-3 and J usage is TRBJ2-1, with D perhaps matching TRBD1 (5 bases). The CDR3 has 16 amino acids. Per the germline V gene, CDR1 is MNHEY and CDR2 is SVGEGT. With 4 bases removed from V and 0 bases from J, the gap between germline ends came to 13 bases. CDR3 coding DNA: TGTGCCAGCAGTTCTAGACAGCCCGACTCCTACAATGAGCAGTTCTTC. This translates into CASSSRQPDSYNEQFF.

This chain uses TRBV18 with TRBJ1-2; D unresolved. Germline lookup yields CDR1 KGHSH and CDR2 LQKENI. The CDR3 runs 15 residues. V was cut by 2 bases and J by 1 base, with 11 bases left in between. CDR3: CASSPDAELNYGYTF. The CDR3 bases are TGTGCCAGCTCACCAGACGCGGAGCTTAACTATGGCTACACCTTC. Looking up the rest from reference TRBV18 and TRBJ1-2 gives the full variable domain: NAGVMQNPRHLVRRRGQEARLRCSPMKGHSHVYWYRQLPEEGLKFMVYLQKENIIDESGMPKERFSAEFPKEGPSILRIQQVVRGDSAAYFCASSPDAELNYGYTFGSGTRLTVV.

This clone showed up just a few times. The chain is built from TRBV2 and TRBJ1-1; no clear D. V lost 3 bases and J 11 bases, leaving 13 bases between the germline ends. Germline V gives CDR1 SNHLY, CDR2 FYNNEI. CDR3 length equals 12 residues. As DNA, the CDR3 is TGTGCCAGCAGTGAGGGAGGGAATGGGGCTTTCTTT. It specifies CASSEGGNGAFF.

The V gene is TRBV5-1, the J gene TRBJ2-1, with 13 bases lining up with TRBD2. J lost 0 bases, V lost 2 bases, and 5 bases had no gene match. Germline V lookup: CDR1 SGHRS, CDR2 YFSETQ. This CDR3 is 18 amino acids long. The DNA of the CDR3 is TGCGCCAGCAGCTTTCGGACTAGCGGGGGAAGCTCCTACAATGAGCAGTTCTTC. Its translation is CASSFRTSGGSSYNEQFF.

This rearrangement joins TRBV11-2 to TRBJ1-1; D gene unclear. Per germline, CDR1 SGHAT and CDR2 FQNNGV. Trimming took 4 bases from V and 3 from J, leaving 15 bases between them. The CDR3 runs to 15 residues. The DNA of the CDR3 is TGTGCCAGCAGCTCCGCGAGCGGGCCTTACACTGAAGCTTTCTTT. Translating it yields CASSSASGPYTEAFF.

J is TRBJ2-4 and V is TRBV12-5; 7 bases are shared with TRBD2. CDR1 and CDR2 (germline): LGHNT, FRNRAP. The CDR3 is made up of 16 amino acids. V lost 3 bases and J lost 7; bases outside the gene matches: 12. This chain's CDR3 is CASGLDSGGGENIQYF. Written as DNA, the CDR3 is TGTGCTAGTGGTTTAGACTCGGGGGGAGGGGAGAACATTCAGTACTTC.

The chain has TRBV12-5 and TRBJ1-1, with TRBD1 matching over 8 bases. CDR3 size: 14 residues. J gave up 3 bases and V 6 bases, and 6 bases lay outside the gene matches. The germline V gene has CDR1 LGHNT and CDR2 FRNRAP. The CDR3 region is CASGATGADTEAFF. For the CDR3, the DNA is TGTGCTAGTGGAGCGACAGGGGCGGACACTGAAGCTTTCTTT.

In this sample, this clone turned up once. This sequence joins TRBV10-1 and TRBJ1-1; unclear D gene. V was pared by 4 bases and J by 0 bases, with 6 bases between. Germline values: CDR1 WNHNN, CDR2 SYGVQD (reference sequence). The CDR3 has 13 amino acids. The CDR3 is CASSADMNTEAFF. The CDR3 DNA follows: TGCGCCAGCAGTGCAGATATGAACACTGAAGCTTTCTTT.

The chain uses TRBV6-1 and TRBJ2-1, with 9 bases fitting TRBD2. CDR3 length: 15 residues. Germline CDR1 and CDR2: MNHNS and SASEGT. Losses at the gene ends were 2 bases for V and 8 bases for J; bases not matched to a gene: 7. The CDR3 reads CASSELVAGEDEQFF. DNA of the CDR3: TGTGCCAGCAGTGAATTGGTAGCGGGAGAGGATGAGCAGTTCTTC.

The chain joins TRBV19 to TRBJ1-2; TRBD1 matches at 12 bases. Looked up from germline, CDR1 is LNHDA and CDR2 is SQIVND (reference sequence). With V trimmed by 10 bases and J by 8 bases, 8 bases remained unmatched. This CDR3 spans 13 amino acids. The DNA of the CDR3 is TGTGCCACCAAGGGACAGGGGGCTTGGGGCTACACCTTC. This gives the protein CATKGQGAWGYTF.

DNA for the CDR3: TGTGCCATCAGTGAGTCTGACAGGTCTAGCACAGATACGCAGTATTTT. Translated, it gives CAISESDRSSTDTQYF. The chain is built from TRBV10-3 and TRBJ2-3; tentative D call: TRBD1 (6 bases). There are 16 residues in the CDR3. CDR1 and CDR2 from the germline V gene are ENHRY and SYGVKD. Trimming took 0 bases from V and 0 from J, leaving 10 bases between them.

V usage is TRBV6-5 and J usage is TRBJ2-7; 7 bases match TRBD1. V lost 6 bases, J lost 2 bases, and 1 base stayed unmatched. The CDR3 spans 12 residues. In germline, CDR1 is MNHEY, CDR2 SVGAGI. This chain's CDR3 is CASRGQTYEQYF. The CDR3 nucleotides read TGTGCCAGCAGGGGACAGACCTACGAGCAGTACTTC.

The CDR3 region has the DNA TGTGCCAGCAGCCAAGATGTCGGGGGTCTTAAGCAGTACTTC. As protein: CASSQDVGGLKQYF. V usage is TRBV4-2 and J usage is TRBJ2-7; a possible D gene is TRBD2 (6 bases). The CDR3 extends over 14 amino acids. Trimming took 0 bases from V and 8 from J, leaving 14 bases between them. Germline V gene lookup returns CDR1 LGHNA and CDR2 YNFKEQ.

J is TRBJ1-6 and V is TRBV6-5; no firm D call. CDR1 is MNHEY, CDR2 SVGAGI, per germline. Trimming took 2 bases from V and 7 from J, leaving 6 bases between them. The CDR3 sequence is 13 residues long. The CDR3 DNA sequence: TGTGCCAGCAGTTACGCGTGGAATTCACCCCTCCACTTT. Protein product: CASSYAWNSPLHF.

This CDR3 is CASSRQYNTEAFF. CDR3 nucleotides: TGTGCCAGCAGTAGACAGTATAACACTGAAGCTTTCTTT. The gene calls are TRBV2 and TRBJ1-1, with a tentative D call TRBD1 (5 bases). Germline CDR1 SNHLY, CDR2 FYNNEI. The CDR3 has 13 residues. V was pared by 5 bases and J by 2 bases, with 9 bases between.

The chain joins TRBV10-2 to TRBJ1-6; TRBD1 matches at 8 bases. CDR1 WSHSY and CDR2 SAAADI come from the germline V gene. The CDR3 runs to 14 residues. Trimming at V came to 2 bases and at J to 8 bases, leaving 2 bases not matched to a gene. The CDR3 DNA sequence: TGCGCCAGCAGTGAGGCGACAGGGGATTCACCCCTCCACTTT. Its translation: CASSEATGDSPLHF.

The CDR3 nucleotides read TGTGCCAGCAGCGTAGGTGACAGGCCTAACACTGAAGCTTTCTTT. This translates into CASSVGDRPNTEAFF. This chain links TRBV9 with TRBJ1-1; tentatively, D is TRBD1 (6 bases). The CDR3 is 15 residues long. Trimming shortened V by 0 bases and J by 2 bases, and 11 bases separated the two germline ends. Germline CDR1 reads SGDLS; CDR2 reads YYNGEE. Supplemented by reference TRBV9 and TRBJ1-1, the full variable domain reads DSGVTQTPKHLITATGQRVTLRCSPRSGDLSVYWYQQSLDQGLQFLIQYYNGEERAKGNILERFSAQQFPDLHSELNLSSLELGDSALYFCASSVGDRPNTEAFFGQGTRLTVV.

This chain connects TRBV5-1 to TRBJ2-1, with D unclear. Trimming took 4 bases from V and 10 from J, leaving 15 bases between them. The germline V gene has CDR1 SGHRS and CDR2 YFSETQ. This CDR3 spans 13 amino acids. The CDR3 DNA is TGCGCCAGCAGCCTAACGCCATGGTGGGAGCAGTTCTTC. Translating it yields CASSLTPWWEQFF. The whole variable domain, filled in from reference TRBV5-1 and TRBJ2-1, reads KAGVTQTPRYLIKTRGQQVTLSCSPISGHRSVSWYQQTPGQGLQFLFEYFSETQRNKGNFPGRFSGRQFSNSRSEMNVSTLELGDSALYLCASSLTPWWEQFFGPGTRLTVL.

The rearrangement uses TRBV5-1 and TRBJ1-1; D not certain. V was cut by 0 bases and J by 1 base, with 4 bases left in between. The length of the CDR3 is 13 residues. Germline V gene data show CDR1 as SGHRS and CDR2 as YFSETQ. The chain's CDR3 is CASSLGPNTEAFF. As DNA, the CDR3 is TGCGCCAGCAGCTTGGGGCCGAACACTGAAGCTTTCTTT. The whole variable domain, remainder taken from reference TRBV5-1 and TRBJ1-1, is KAGVTQTPRYLIKTRGQQVTLSCSPISGHRSVSWYQQTPGQGLQFLFEYFSETQRNKGNFPGRFSGRQFSNSRSEMNVSTLELGDSALYLCASSLGPNTEAFFGQGTRLTVV.

The CDR3 DNA follows: TGTGCCTGGAGTGTATTCTGGGGGGAGGATAACACTGAAGCTTTCTTT. Its protein product is CAWSVFWGEDNTEAFF. The V gene is TRBV30, the J gene TRBJ1-1, with TRBD1 as a possible D gene (5 bases). Germline assignment: CDR1 GTSNPN and CDR2 SVGIG (reference sequence). CDR3 size: 16 residues. V lost 0 bases and J 2 bases, leaving 16 bases between the germline ends.

This chain connects TRBV6-5 to TRBJ1-3; D might be TRBD1 (6 bases). The CDR3 runs 15 residues. The V gene's germline CDR1 is MNHEY and CDR2 SVGAGI. V was pared by 6 bases and J by 2 bases, with 14 bases between. The CDR3 reads CASSHQGRAGNTIYF. DNA for the CDR3: TGTGCCAGCAGCCACCAGGGGCGTGCTGGAAACACCATATATTTT.